This TCR beta chain was identified in a study of cytomegalovirus exposure and HLA in healthy donors. Study-wide results and limits: For cytomegalovirus status, the classifier reportedly gave diagnoses with high specificity and sensitivity. Overall, around 160 TCR beta chains were annotated as cytomegalovirus-associated. Common viral pathogens seemed to be connected with several of the most significant clusters, according to a later analysis.

Germline V CDR1 and CDR2: MDHEN, SYDVKM. Trimming cost V 6 bases and J 3 bases, with 6 bases left between them. CDR3 size: 11 residues. The study ran its PCR with 60 Vbeta and 13 Jbeta primers. The data were produced by immunoSEQ multiplex PCR, yet TCRdb's version contains in-frame clones alone and is incomplete. This sample carries about 94,000 clones, around 80% of them seen once, and the ten largest clones take 0.6% to 0.95%. This clone was seen only a few times. Its antigen remains unidentified. The J gene is TRBJ2-7, the V gene TRBV28; D call uncertain. Sequencing input: PBMCs. This receptor was obtained from a woman in her sixties in good health and CMV-seronegative. CDR3 amino acids: CASSPNYEQYF. The CDR3, as DNA: TGTGCCAGCAGCCCCAACTACGAGCAGTACTTC.